This T cell receptor beta chain derives from a study of blood T cell repertoires in COVID-19. Study information: Sites across the United States, Italy and Spain contributed samples from acute and convalescent COVID-19. T cells, B-cell-depleted T cells, or PBMCs supplied cDNA or gDNA.

Losses at the gene ends were 3 bases for V and 0 bases for J; bases not matched to a gene: 4. This CDR3 is built from 15 residues. CDR1 and CDR2 from the germline V gene are LGHNA and YSLEER. Under the authors' procedure: The assay estimated nucleated cells by amplifying reference gene primers. The data were produced by immunoSEQ multiplex PCR, yet TCRdb's version contains in-frame clones alone and is incomplete. V, J and clone size derive from that table, while D and trimming were established from the DNA sequence. The sample lists about 190,000 clones, 90% occurring once. This sequence was found in a man aged 50 to 59 with acute or convalescent COVID-19. The genes are TRBV4-3 and TRBJ1-2; 7 bases match TRBD1. Sequencing was performed on peripheral blood. In nucleotides, the CDR3 is TGCGCCAGCAGCCATACCACAGGGGCTAACTATGGCTACACCTTC. It codes for CASSHTTGANYGYTF.